The 27 T cell receptor beta chains given below trace back to one sample, sequenced in a study of CD8 T cells in ankylosing spondylitis (dated by TCRdb to between 2016 and 2019). Paper-wide results and their limitations: Blood from ankylosing spondylitis patients appeared to be characterized by a TCR beta motif made up of under 10 highly homologous amino acid variants.

No antigens are known for them. Library preparation employed 5' RACE. The listed sequencing device is Illumina HiSeq 2500. The raw public reads went through TCRdb reprocessing: fastp at Q25, MiXCR clone calling, in-frame beta chains kept. Every CDR3 protein is listed once, alongside the most common genes and DNA of its rows. The table for this sample lists 350,000 to 550,000 distinct CDR3 sequences; roughly 25% of them were counted only once. The top ten hold about 0.89% of the sample. Sequences were obtained from blood, either unsorted or a sorted T cell fraction (not recorded which). These receptor sequences come from a male donor with ankylosing spondylitis.

This clonotype has a handful of counts. The V and J genes are TRBV11-1 and TRBJ2-7, with TRBD2 identical over 8 bases. Germline trimming cut 3 bases from V and 5 bases from J; bases unmatched to any gene: 3. The germline V gene has CDR1 SGHAT and CDR2 FQDESV (reference sequence). The CDR3 is made up of 13 amino acids. Here the CDR3 reads CASSFSGADEQYV. CDR3 nucleotides: TGTGCCAGCAGCTTTAGCGGGGCGGACGAGCAGTACGTC.

A few counts support this clonotype. V usage is TRBV7-7 and J usage is TRBJ1-3; a possible D gene is TRBD1 (5 bases). The germline V gene encodes CDR1 SSHAT and CDR2 FNYEAQ (reference sequence). The CDR3 length is 17 residues. Trimming took 6 bases from V and 10 from J, leaving 28 bases between them. CDR3 coding DNA: TGTGCCAGCAGTTTTGACACCGGTGGGGGGGAAAATAAGACCATATATTTT. It yields the protein CASSFDTGGGENKTIYF.

V usage is TRBV7-2 and J usage is TRBJ2-1, with D hard to call. Looked up from germline, CDR1 is SGHTA and CDR2 is FQGNSA. Trimming removed 5 bases at V and 10 bases at J, with 12 bases between. The CDR3 runs 12 residues. The CDR3, as DNA: TGTGCCAGCAGCCACGACCTTATGGAGCAGTTCTTC. It specifies CASSHDLMEQFF.

The chain recombines TRBV20-1 with TRBJ2-3; 15 bases fit TRBD2. Germline lookup yields CDR1 DFQATT and CDR2 SNEGSKA (reference sequence). This CDR3 has 15 amino acids. V dropped 5 bases and J dropped 4; count of bases not matched to a gene: 4. The CDR3 region is CSASGLAGGSDTQYF. CDR3 in DNA: TGCAGTGCTTCGGGACTAGCGGGAGGATCAGATACGCAGTATTTT.

This chain links TRBV20-1 with TRBJ2-1; perhaps TRBD2 as D (6 bases). The germline V and J ends were trimmed by 4 bases and 0 bases, with 22 bases remaining between them. Germline V lookup: CDR1 DFQATT, CDR2 SNEGSKA (reference sequence). The CDR3 spans 18 residues. The CDR3 DNA reads TGCAGTGCTACCCACCAAGGGCGGGGATCACTCTCCTACAATGAGCAGTTCTTC. Its translation is CSATHQGRGSLSYNEQFF.

This sequence joins TRBV27 and TRBJ1-5; D ambiguous. Deletions cut 6 bases from V and 2 bases from J, with 17 bases between. The CDR3 length is 16 residues. Germline loops: CDR1 MNHEY, CDR2 SMNVEV (reference sequence). The CDR3 protein is CASRLRPTLGNQPQHF. The CDR3 DNA sequence: TGTGCCAGCAGGCTCCGGCCCACCTTAGGCAATCAGCCCCAGCATTTT.

The chain carries TRBV7-9 and TRBJ2-3; TRBD2 matches at 10 bases. The CDR3 runs 15 residues. J was trimmed by 0 bases and V by 5 bases; bases with no gene match: 2. CDR1 and CDR2 (germline): SEHNR, FQNEAQ (reference sequence). DNA for the CDR3: TGTGCCAGCAGCACAGCGGGAGGGAGCACAGATACGCAGTATTTT. This sequence encodes CASSTAGGSTDTQYF. The full variable domain, with the rest looked up from reference TRBV7-9 and TRBJ2-3, is DTGVSQNPRHKITKRGQNVTFRCDPISEHNRLYWYRQTLGQGPEFLTYFQNEAQLEKSRLLSDRFSAERPKGSFSTLEIQRTEQGDSAMYLCASSTAGGSTDTQYFGPGTRLTVL.

Ten or more counts support this clonotype. CDR3 loop: CASSFNDGTDTQYF. The CDR3 DNA is TGCGCCAGCAGCTTCAACGACGGCACAGATACGCAGTATTTT. This rearrangement joins TRBV5-1 to TRBJ2-3; no firm D call. Germline V CDR1 and CDR2: SGHRS, YFSETQ. Trimming removed 2 bases from V and 1 base from J, with 8 bases in between. The CDR3 is made up of 14 amino acids.

In its sample, this clonotype was seen a few times. This chain joins TRBV27 and TRBJ1-6, with 8 bases identical to TRBD1. The length of the CDR3 is 19 residues. V trimming: 10 bases; J trimming: 6 bases; junction bases outside the gene matches: 23. Germline CDR1 and CDR2: MNHEY and SMNVEV (reference sequence). CDR3 coding DNA: TGTGCCACCTCCGGTACTACGACGGCAGGGACAGGTGGTAATTCACCCCTCCACTTT. This translates into CATSGTTTAGTGGNSPLHF.

The rearrangement links TRBV7-2 to TRBJ2-5; possibly TRBD1 for D (6 bases). There are 14 residues in the CDR3. V lost 5 bases to trimming and J lost 0 bases, with 10 bases between them. CDR1 is SGHTA, CDR2 FQGNSA, per germline. This CDR3 is CASSRQAHQETQYF. In nucleotides, the CDR3 is TGTGCCAGCAGCCGACAGGCCCACCAAGAGACCCAGTACTTC.

DNA for the CDR3: TGTGCCAGCAGCCCTTGGGAAAGCGGGAGGAATGAGCAGTTCTTC. Protein: CASSPWESGRNEQFF. V is TRBV7-9 and J is TRBJ2-1, with 9 bases aligning to TRBD2. Per the germline V gene, CDR1 is SEHNR and CDR2 is FQNEAQ (reference sequence). This CDR3 spans 15 amino acids. After removal of 5 bases from V and 7 bases from J, the junction contained 9 bases not matched to a gene.

This clonotype was picked up a small number of times. The rearrangement uses TRBV7-9 and TRBJ1-5; 9 bases are a match to TRBD1. Germline CDR1 and CDR2: SEHNR and FQNEAQ (reference sequence). The CDR3 totals 17 residues. J was trimmed by 3 bases and V by 5 bases; bases with no gene match: 11. The DNA of the CDR3 is TGTGCCAGCAGCCTGAGGACAGGGGAGGATATCAATCAGCCCCAGCATTTT. Its translation is CASSLRTGEDINQPQHF.

This clonotype was detected ten times or more. The V and J genes are TRBV6-5 and TRBJ2-2, with 7 bases identical to TRBD1. CDR1 is MNHEY and CDR2 is SVGAGI in the germline V gene. The ends lost 5 bases at V and 6 bases at J; junction bases unmatched: 3. This CDR3 is built from 13 residues. CDR3: CASSNRGAGELFF. The CDR3 nucleotides read TGTGCCAGCAGTAACAGGGGCGCCGGGGAGCTGTTTTTT.

This clonotype has ten or more counts. DNA for the CDR3: TGCAGCGTTGGACAGGGAGGCCAGCCCCAGCATTTT. Amino acids: CSVGQGGQPQHF. V and J are TRBV29-1 and TRBJ1-5, with 7 bases that match TRBD1. The CDR3 runs 12 residues. Germline V gene lookup returns CDR1 SQVTM and CDR2 ANQGSEA. J gave up 7 bases and V 4 bases, and 4 bases lay outside the gene matches.

This clonotype has a handful of counts. The rearrangement uses TRBV24-1 and TRBJ2-2; a possible D gene is TRBD1 (5 bases). V was clipped by 3 bases and J by 2 bases, with 9 bases between them. This CDR3 has 15 amino acids. In germline, CDR1 is KGHDR, CDR2 SFDVKD. The CDR3 region is CATSDPTANTGELFF. In DNA form, the CDR3 reads TGTGCCACCAGTGATCCGACAGCCAACACCGGGGAGCTGTTTTTT.

This rearrangement joins TRBV6-1 to TRBJ2-7, with 9 bases matching TRBD1. V lost 6 bases, J lost 2 bases, and 8 bases stayed unmatched. The CDR3 is 15 residues long. CDR1 and CDR2 (germline): MNHNS, SASEGT. CDR3 nucleotides: TGTGCCAGCAGCCTCGGACAGGGGACGACCTACGAGCAGTACTTC. This translates into CASSLGQGTTYEQYF.

The chain joins TRBV12-3 or TRBV12-4 to TRBJ1-5; the D gene is possibly TRBD1 (5 bases). Trimming pared 1 base from V and 7 bases from J, leaving 11 bases between. CDR3 length equals 14 residues. The CDR3 protein is CASSLGGNLQPQHF. CDR3 in DNA: TGTGCCAGCAGTTTAGGGGGGAACTTGCAGCCCCAGCATTTT.

The chain combines TRBV10-1 with TRBJ2-1, with 11 bases that match TRBD2. Looked up from germline, CDR1 is WNHNN and CDR2 is SYGVQD (reference sequence). CDR3 length equals 13 residues. V gave up 10 bases and J gave up 9 bases; unmatched junction bases: 8. Written as DNA, the CDR3 is TGCGCCACTAGCGGGAGGCAAGGGGGTGAGCAGTTCTTC. Protein product: CATSGRQGGEQFF.

This clonotype was detected a few times. V gene TRBV5-1 combines with J gene TRBJ2-1; D perhaps matches TRBD2 (6 bases). The germline gives CDR1 SGHRS, CDR2 YFSETQ. V shed 4 bases and J shed 7 bases, with 15 bases lying between them. This CDR3 has 14 residues. Here the CDR3 DNA reads TGCGCCAGCAGCCCCCCCTCGGGGAGGAATGAGCAGTTCTTC. Its translation: CASSPPSGRNEQFF.

The rearrangement uses TRBV24-1 and TRBJ1-1; D gene uncertain. Trimming removed 9 bases from V and 7 bases from J, with 17 bases in between. The CDR3 is 13 residues long. CDR1 and CDR2 from the germline V gene are KGHDR and SFDVKD. The CDR3 DNA follows: TGTGCCACCCGGAAGCGGGGTAGCGTTGAAGCTTTCTTT. Translating gives CATRKRGSVEAFF.

The chain carries TRBV21-1 and TRBJ2-5; the table calls TRBD2, which could not be checked here. TRBV21-1 is a listed pseudogene. The CDR3 has 14 residues. As DNA, the CDR3 is TGTGCCAGCAGACAAGGGGAGGCCCAAGAGACCCAGTACTTC. The encoded protein is CASRQGEAQETQYF.

The gene calls are TRBV24-1 and TRBJ2-1; 13 positions match TRBD2. Germline V gene lookup returns CDR1 KGHDR and CDR2 SFDVKD. The CDR3 has 18 residues. Unmatched junction bases numbered 12, after V lost 4 bases and J lost 7 bases. The CDR3 loop is CATSDTLLAGGPINEQFF. In DNA form, the CDR3 reads TGTGCCACCAGTGACACCCTACTAGCGGGAGGGCCAATAAATGAGCAGTTCTTC.

The chain joins TRBV24-1 to TRBJ2-3; 7 nucleotides match TRBD1. V shed 4 bases and J 2 bases; nucleotides not matched to a gene: 5. This CDR3 is 15 amino acids long. The V gene's germline CDR1 is KGHDR and CDR2 SFDVKD. The CDR3 nucleotides read TGTGCCACCAGTGACGTCGGGACAGCCACAGATACGCAGTATTTT. Protein product: CATSDVGTATDTQYF.

The genes are TRBV2 and TRBJ1-1; maybe TRBD1 (6 bases). The germline V gene encodes CDR1 SNHLY and CDR2 FYNNEI. The CDR3 has 16 amino acids. The ends were cut back, 2 bases at V and 4 bases at J, with 17 bases in the middle. CDR3 DNA sequence: TGTGCCAGCAGTGAAAGGGGGGGTGAGTGGGGCACTGAAGCTTTCTTT. Translated, it gives CASSERGGEWGTEAFF.

V is TRBV2 and J is TRBJ1-3; a possible D gene is TRBD1 (5 bases). Germline V CDR1 and CDR2: SNHLY, FYNNEI. The CDR3 length is 14 residues. Between the trimmed V and J ends, which lost 5 bases and 4 bases, there was a span of 12 bases. The CDR3 is CASSSQGHGNTIYF. The CDR3 DNA reads as TGTGCCAGCAGTTCTCAGGGTCACGGAAACACCATATATTTT. Supplemented by reference TRBV2 and TRBJ1-3, the full variable domain reads EPEVTQTPSHQVTQMGQEVILRCVPISNHLYFYWYRQILGQKVEFLVSFYNNEISEKSEIFDDQFSVERPDGSNFTLKIRSTKLEDSAMYFCASSSQGHGNTIYFGEGSWLTVV.

This clonotype was picked up a small number of times. This chain links TRBV5-1 with TRBJ2-1; 12 bases line up with TRBD2. This CDR3 comprises 17 residues. Germline assignment: CDR1 SGHRS and CDR2 YFSETQ. The V segment lost 0 bases and the J segment 6 bases; nucleotides outside the gene matches: 7. CDR3 nucleotides: TGCGCCAGCAGCTTGGTCCCACTAGCGGGAGGAACCAATGAGCAGTTCTTC. Translating it yields CASSLVPLAGGTNEQFF.

In DNA form, the CDR3 reads TGCGCCAGCAGTCCTCGGCTAGCGGGAGGTGCAAATGAGCAGTTCTTC. Its translation is CASSPRLAGGANEQFF. V gene TRBV5-1 combines with J gene TRBJ2-1; 11 positions agree with TRBD2. The CDR3 runs 16 residues. V lost 5 bases, J lost 7 bases, and 11 bases stayed unmatched. CDR1 is SGHRS, CDR2 YFSETQ, per germline.